The 30 T cell receptor beta chains below were found in one sample sequenced in a study. TCRdb analysed the RT-PCR reads with MiXCR anew, one entry per CDR3 protein. This table holds almost 700,000 distinct CDR3 sequences, 13% to 15% found once. The sample was memory CD4+ T cells from blood. The source is a female donor in good health, serving as a healthy control.

The chain joins TRBV5-1 to TRBJ1-6; D not resolved. Germline loops: CDR1 SGHRS, CDR2 YFSETQ. The CDR3 totals 15 residues. The V gene lost 0 bases and the J gene lost 7 bases, with 11 bases spanning the gap. CDR3 DNA sequence: TGCGCCAGCAGCTTGGATCCTCGAAGCAATTCACCCCTCCACTTT. It is translated as CASSLDPRSNSPLHF.

This clonotype came up a few times. The chain uses TRBV20-1 and TRBJ2-1; 15 bases line up with TRBD2. Losses at the gene ends were 5 bases for V and 10 bases for J; bases not matched to a gene: 6. CDR1 and CDR2 from the germline V gene are DFQATT and SNEGSKA (reference sequence). The CDR3 has 14 amino acids. CDR3 in DNA: TGCAGTGCTTGGACTAGCGGGAGGGCTTGGGAGCAGTTCTTC. Encoded protein: CSAWTSGRAWEQFF.

In this sample, this clonotype turned up many times. The rearrangement links TRBV20-1 to TRBJ2-1; maybe TRBD2 (6 bases). CDR1 is DFQATT, CDR2 SNEGSKA, per germline (reference sequence). V lost 3 bases and J lost 9, with 15 bases in between. CDR3 size: 13 residues. The CDR3 DNA is TGCAGTGCTAGCAGAGTGACAGCGGGTGAGCAGTTCTTC. This sequence encodes CSASRVTAGEQFF.

This clonotype was seen repeatedly, ten times or more. CDR3 in DNA: TGCAGTGCCGAAACCTCAGGGAGGAGCTCCTACGAGCAGTACTTC. This translates into CSAETSGRSSYEQYF. The chain carries TRBV20-1 and TRBJ2-7; tentative D call: TRBD2 (6 bases). V was clipped by 6 bases and J by 0 bases, with 18 bases between them. Germline values: CDR1 DFQATT, CDR2 SNEGSKA (reference sequence). The CDR3 is 15 amino acids.

The chain recombines TRBV20-1 with TRBJ2-7, with 7 positions matching TRBD1. This CDR3 contains 15 residues. V was clipped by 2 bases and J by 5 bases; unmatched bases: 12. Germline V gene data show CDR1 as DFQATT and CDR2 as SNEGSKA (reference sequence). This CDR3 reads CSARPPPTGYHEQYF. CDR3 nucleotide sequence: TGCAGTGCTAGACCCCCCCCGACAGGGTACCACGAGCAGTACTTC.

For the CDR3, the DNA is TGCGCCAGCAGCCAAAGAGCGGGGGTCCACTACGAGCAGTACTTC. This encodes CASSQRAGVHYEQYF. The chain carries TRBV4-3 and TRBJ2-7, with 8 nucleotides matching TRBD2. The V gene's germline CDR1 is LGHNA and CDR2 YSLEER. V lost 2 bases and J lost 3; bases outside the gene matches: 6. There are 15 residues in the CDR3.

This clonotype was seen repeatedly, ten times or more. The gene calls are TRBV10-3 and TRBJ2-3; D possibly corresponds to TRBD2 (6 bases). V shed 4 bases and J shed 0 bases, with 11 bases lying between them. Germline lookup yields CDR1 ENHRY and CDR2 SYGVKD. This CDR3 has 15 amino acids. In nucleotides, the CDR3 is TGTGCCATCAGTGGATCCGGGACTAGCACAGATACGCAGTATTTT. It codes for CAISGSGTSTDTQYF.

V and J are TRBV5-1 and TRBJ2-2; 7 bases fit TRBD2. The trim removed 1 base at V and 5 bases at J, leaving 5 bases unmatched. Germline CDR1 reads SGHRS; CDR2 reads YFSETQ. CDR3 size: 15 residues. The CDR3 loop is CASSLSQGGTGELFF. For the CDR3, the DNA is TGCGCCAGCAGCTTGAGCCAGGGAGGGACCGGGGAGCTGTTTTTT.

The CDR3 region has the DNA TGTGCCAGCAGTCCCCGGACTAGCGGGGGTCCCAGTAGGCAGTACTTC. Encoded protein: CASSPRTSGGPSRQYF. The rearrangement joins TRBV27 to TRBJ2-7, with TRBD2 matching over 13 bases. Unmatched junction bases numbered 13, after V lost 5 bases and J lost 9 bases. The CDR3 is made up of 16 amino acids. Germline assignment: CDR1 MNHEY and CDR2 SMNVEV (reference sequence).

V and J are TRBV7-9 and TRBJ2-5; possibly TRBD2 for D (7 bases). The germline V gene has CDR1 SEHNR and CDR2 FQNEAQ (reference sequence). V shed 5 bases and J shed 5 bases, with 15 bases lying between them. The CDR3 is 14 amino acids. DNA for the CDR3: TGTGCCAGCAGCATAAATGCGGGGGCCGAGACCCAGTACTTC. Protein product: CASSINAGAETQYF.

This clonotype appeared a few times. The V and J genes are TRBV11-2 and TRBJ1-3; TRBD1 might be the D (5 bases). The V end lost 5 bases, the J end lost 3 bases, and 20 bases lay between the germline ends. The germline CDR1 and CDR2 sequences are SGHAT and FQNNGV. This CDR3 contains 17 residues. CDR3 DNA: TGTGCCAGCAGCCCAAACTACGGGGCAGGGAATGGAAACACCATATATTTT. It codes for CASSPNYGAGNGNTIYF. Looking up the rest from reference TRBV11-2 and TRBJ1-3 gives the full variable domain: EAGVAQSPRYKIIEKRQSVAFWCNPISGHATLYWYQQILGQGPKLLIQFQNNGVVDDSQLPKDRFSAERLKGVDSTLKIQPAKLEDSAVYLCASSPNYGAGNGNTIYFGEGSWLTVV.

This clonotype was counted many times. The chain links TRBV6-5 to TRBJ1-1; D might be TRBD1 (6 bases). The CDR3 spans 15 residues. Germline V CDR1 and CDR2: MNHEY, SVGAGI. V was trimmed by 6 bases and J by 6 bases, leaving 20 bases between them. The DNA for the CDR3 is TGTGCCAGCAGCCGGACAAGGGGGGAGAGGTCTGAAGCTTTCTTT. As protein: CASSRTRGERSEAFF.

This clonotype was recorded many times. J is TRBJ2-7 and V is TRBV9; the match to TRBD1 covers 11 bases. The CDR3 totals 16 residues. The germline gives CDR1 SGDLS, CDR2 YYNGEE. V trimming: 4 bases; J trimming: 1 base; junction bases outside the gene matches: 7. The CDR3 DNA reads as TGTGCCAGCAGCCCGAGGGGACAGGGGGGGTCCTACGAGCAGTACTTC. Encoded protein: CASSPRGQGGSYEQYF.

This sequence joins TRBV28 and TRBJ2-1; the D call may be TRBD1 or TRBD2 (6 bases each). V lost 2 bases and J 10 bases, leaving 21 bases between the germline ends. Germline CDR1 is MDHEN and CDR2 is SYDVKM. CDR3 size: 16 residues. The DNA of the CDR3 is TGTGCCAGCAGTTTAGAAATATCGGGGGCCCCCCCCGAGCAGTTCTTC. Translating gives CASSLEISGAPPEQFF.

V and J are TRBV6-2 or TRBV6-3 and TRBJ2-7; 8 nucleotides align to TRBD1. After removal of 7 bases from V and 8 bases from J, the junction contained 10 bases not matched to a gene. The CDR3 sequence is 13 residues long. Germline-derived CDR1 and CDR2 are MNHEY and SVGEGT. CDR3 sequence reads: CASTPRGLGKQYF. The CDR3 DNA sequence: TGTGCCAGCACACCCAGGGGGCTCGGTAAGCAGTACTTC.

This clonotype came up a few times. DNA of the CDR3: TGCAGTGCCACAGGGGGCTATGGCAATCAGCCCCAGCATTTT. Translated, it gives CSATGGYGNQPQHF. The chain recombines TRBV20-1 with TRBJ1-5; the match to TRBD1 covers 9 bases. From germline, CDR1 is DFQATT and CDR2 SNEGSKA (reference sequence). After removal of 6 bases from V and 2 bases from J, the junction contained 5 bases not matched to a gene. The CDR3 has 14 residues.

In this sample, this clonotype turned up many times. The chain recombines TRBV6-2 or TRBV6-3 with TRBJ2-7; 7 bases line up with TRBD2. Germline CDR1 MNHEY, CDR2 SVGEGT. The CDR3 spans 14 residues. The V and J ends lost 2 bases and 4 bases, in that order; junction bases with no gene match: 5. The CDR3 protein is CASSYASGAYEQYF. The DNA of the CDR3 is TGTGCCAGCAGTTACGCTAGCGGAGCTTACGAGCAGTACTTC.

This clonotype has ten or more counts. The rearrangement links TRBV29-1 to TRBJ2-3; 7 bases fit TRBD2. J was trimmed by 1 base and V by 5 bases; bases with no gene match: 6. Germline values: CDR1 SQVTM, CDR2 ANQGSEA. The CDR3 runs 14 residues. This chain's CDR3 is CSVRAGVGTDTQYF. The CDR3 DNA reads as TGCAGCGTTCGGGCGGGGGTGGGCACAGATACGCAGTATTTT.

This clonotype was seen ten or more times. This chain connects TRBV27 to TRBJ2-3, with 16 positions matching TRBD2. The length of the CDR3 is 15 residues. V was pared by 8 bases and J by 3 bases, with 2 bases of the junction left unmatched. Germline V lookup: CDR1 MNHEY, CDR2 SMNVEV (reference sequence). The CDR3 protein is CASGGLAGGTDTQYF. CDR3 coding DNA: TGTGCCAGCGGGGGACTAGCGGGGGGGACAGATACGCAGTATTTT.

V gene TRBV4-3 combines with J gene TRBJ1-2, with 7 positions matching TRBD1. The germline CDR1 and CDR2 sequences are LGHNA and YSLEER. The CDR3 runs 13 residues. J gave up 8 bases and V 2 bases, and 5 bases lay outside the gene matches. Here the CDR3 reads CASSQLQGGGYTF. The CDR3 DNA follows: TGCGCCAGCAGCCAACTCCAGGGGGGCGGCTACACCTTC.

This clonotype was seen at least ten times. The V and J genes are TRBV29-1 and TRBJ2-7; 8 positions match TRBD1. Germline CDR1 and CDR2: SQVTM and ANQGSEA. V shed 7 bases, J shed 3 bases, and the junction held 8 bases outside the gene matches. The CDR3 runs to 13 residues. CDR3 in DNA: TGCAGCGCGGGAGACAGGGGCGGCTACGAGCAGTACTTC. This codes for CSAGDRGGYEQYF.

V usage is TRBV10-3 and J usage is TRBJ2-7, with D possibly being TRBD1 (6 bases). V was shortened by 2 bases and J by 2 bases, with 13 bases between the two germline ends. This CDR3 spans 15 amino acids. Germline CDR1 and CDR2: ENHRY and SYGVKD. The DNA for the CDR3 is TGTGCCATCAGTGAGACAGGGAAATATGCCTACGAGCAGTACTTC. Amino acid sequence: CAISETGKYAYEQYF.

This clonotype was picked up a small number of times. This chain uses TRBV7-2 with TRBJ2-4; no reliable D call. The germline CDR1 and CDR2 sequences are SGHTA and FQGNSA. This CDR3 has 16 residues. Deletions cut 4 bases from V and 0 bases from J, with 13 bases between. The CDR3 DNA reads as TGTGCCAGCAGCTCCTCCCCATGGGGAGCCAAAAACATTCAGTACTTC. Translating it yields CASSSSPWGAKNIQYF. The variable domain in full, with the rest retrieved from reference TRBV7-2 and TRBJ2-4, is GAGVSQSPSNKVTEKGKDVELRCDPISGHTALYWYRQSLGQGLEFLIYFQGNSAPDKSGLPSDRFSAERTGGSVSTLTIQRTQQEDSAVYLCASSSSPWGAKNIQYFGAGTRLSVL.

The chain links TRBV19 to TRBJ2-3; D might be TRBD2 (5 bases). This CDR3 comprises 14 residues. Germline CDR1 and CDR2: LNHDA and SQIVND (reference sequence). V was shortened by 6 bases and J by 0 bases, with 10 bases between the two germline ends. CDR3 amino acids: CASSGMSSTDTQYF. DNA of the CDR3: TGTGCCAGTAGCGGGATGTCTAGCACAGATACGCAGTATTTT.

The chain joins TRBV3-1 to TRBJ2-1, with D perhaps TRBD2 (5 bases). This CDR3 is built from 15 residues. Trimming removed 0 bases at V and 6 bases at J, with 12 bases between. Per germline, CDR1 LGHDT and CDR2 YNNKEL (reference sequence). The CDR3 sequence is CASSQDTSPSNEQFF. The CDR3 DNA sequence: TGTGCCAGCAGCCAAGATACTAGTCCTTCCAATGAGCAGTTCTTC.

A few counts support this clonotype. This sequence joins TRBV15 and TRBJ1-6, with a possible D match to TRBD1 (5 bases). V lost 5 bases to trimming and J lost 10 bases, with 9 bases between them. Germline V CDR1 and CDR2: LNHNV, YYDKDF (reference sequence). The CDR3 totals 12 residues. CDR3 residues: CATSPGESPLHF. Here the CDR3 DNA reads TGTGCCACCAGCCCGGGGGAATCACCCCTCCACTTT.

This chain uses TRBV5-1 with TRBJ1-6; maybe TRBD1 (6 bases). From germline, CDR1 is SGHRS and CDR2 YFSETQ. CDR3 length equals 14 residues. V dropped 4 bases and J dropped 8 bases, with 13 bases sitting between them. The CDR3 DNA reads as TGCGCCAGCAGCCAGGACAGTCGGGATTCACCCCTCCACTTT. Translating gives CASSQDSRDSPLHF.

This chain connects TRBV20-1 to TRBJ1-1, with TRBD1 matching over 12 bases. V shed 1 base, J shed 4 bases, and the junction held 7 bases outside the gene matches. Germline lookup yields CDR1 DFQATT and CDR2 SNEGSKA (reference sequence). The CDR3 is 16 amino acids. The CDR3 here is CSARGGQGAVSTEAFF. In nucleotides, the CDR3 is TGCAGTGCTAGAGGGGGACAGGGGGCGGTGAGCACTGAAGCTTTCTTT.

The J gene is TRBJ2-3, the V gene TRBV10-3, with 7 bases matching TRBD2. This CDR3 has 17 residues. Germline trimming cut 4 bases from V and 0 bases from J; bases unmatched to any gene: 10. Germline V gene lookup returns CDR1 ENHRY and CDR2 SYGVKD. The CDR3 coding sequence is TGTGCCATCAGTGGGGCTAGCGGTCAAATTAGCACAGATACGCAGTATTTT. Its protein product is CAISGASGQISTDTQYF.

This clonotype was seen more than once but under ten times. This chain connects TRBV5-1 to TRBJ2-2; TRBD2 is a possible D gene (6 bases). V was cut by 1 base and J by 4 bases, with 14 bases left in between. Germline CDR1 is SGHRS and CDR2 is YFSETQ. The CDR3 consists of 16 residues. The DNA of the CDR3 is TGCGCCAGCAGCTTGATCCCGGGACTCTCCACCGGGGAGCTGTTTTTT. It is translated as CASSLIPGLSTGELFF. The entire variable domain, with the rest obtained from reference TRBV5-1 and TRBJ2-2, is as follows: KAGVTQTPRYLIKTRGQQVTLSCSPISGHRSVSWYQQTPGQGLQFLFEYFSETQRNKGNFPGRFSGRQFSNSRSEMNVSTLELGDSALYLCASSLIPGLSTGELFFGEGSRLTVL.